This T cell receptor beta chain stems from a study of monozygotic twins with inflammatory bowel disease. Germline CDR1 is LNHDA and CDR2 is SQIVND (reference sequence). The CDR3 consists of 15 residues. Reprocessing the 5' RACE reads, TCRdb reports a single entry for every CDR3 protein and omits DNA. Across roughly 200,000 distinct CDR3 sequences, the top ten clones capture roughly 7.5% of the sample. About this clonotype itself: The antigen is not known.

Study-wide findings and caveats: By inverse Simpson index, TCRbeta diversity was lower in IBD patients than in healthy co-twins.

This TCR derives from a human donor with ulcerative colitis or Crohn's disease, or a healthy co-twin of an affected twin (not recorded which). The specimen sequenced was blood. This chain joins TRBV19 and TRBJ2-4; no DNA is available, so the TRBD2 call from TCRdb remains unchecked. CDR3 amino acids: CASTGGIVSGNIQYF.